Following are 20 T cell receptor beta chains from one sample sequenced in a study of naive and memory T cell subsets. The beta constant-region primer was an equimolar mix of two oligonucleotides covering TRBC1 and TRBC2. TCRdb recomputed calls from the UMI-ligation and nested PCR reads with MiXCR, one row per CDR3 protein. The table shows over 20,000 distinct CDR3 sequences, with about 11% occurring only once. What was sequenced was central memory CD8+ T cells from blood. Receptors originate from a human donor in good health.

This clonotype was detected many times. CDR3 nucleotide sequence: TGTGCCAGCAGTTTTAGCCTTTGGGGGGACGAGCAGTACTTC. Protein: CASSFSLWGDEQYF. This sequence joins TRBV6-6 and TRBJ2-7; D possibly corresponds to TRBD2 (6 bases). Germline CDR1 reads MNHNY; CDR2 reads SVGAGI (reference sequence). The CDR3 has 14 residues. The ends were cut back, 4 bases at V and 5 bases at J, with 15 bases in the middle.

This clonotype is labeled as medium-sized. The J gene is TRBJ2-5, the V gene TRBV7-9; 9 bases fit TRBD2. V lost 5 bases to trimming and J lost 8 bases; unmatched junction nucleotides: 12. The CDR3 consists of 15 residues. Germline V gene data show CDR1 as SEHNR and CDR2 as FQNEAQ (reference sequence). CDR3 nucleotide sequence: TGTGCCAGCAGCCCTGAGGCTAGCGGGGCCAAAACCCAGTACTTC. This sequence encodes CASSPEASGAKTQYF.

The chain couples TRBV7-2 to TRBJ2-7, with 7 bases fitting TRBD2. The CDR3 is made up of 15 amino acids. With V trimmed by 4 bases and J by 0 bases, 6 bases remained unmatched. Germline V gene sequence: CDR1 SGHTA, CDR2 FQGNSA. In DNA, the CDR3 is TGTGCCAGCAGCTCCCAGTGGGGGGGCTCCTACGAGCAGTACTTC. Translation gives CASSSQWGGSYEQYF.

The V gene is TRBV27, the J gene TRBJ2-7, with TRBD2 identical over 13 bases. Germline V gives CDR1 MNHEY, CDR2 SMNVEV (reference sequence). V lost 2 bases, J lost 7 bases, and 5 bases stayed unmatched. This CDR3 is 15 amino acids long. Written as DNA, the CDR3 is TGTGCCAGCAGTTTAGTCCCGACTAGCGGGAGGGAGCAGTACTTC. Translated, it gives CASSLVPTSGREQYF.

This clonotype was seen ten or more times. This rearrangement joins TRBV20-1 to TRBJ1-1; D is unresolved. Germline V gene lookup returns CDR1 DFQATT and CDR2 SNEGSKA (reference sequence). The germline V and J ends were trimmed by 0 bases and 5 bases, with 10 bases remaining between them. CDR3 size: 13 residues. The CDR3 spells CSAREGVRTEAFF. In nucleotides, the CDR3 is TGCAGTGCTAGAGAGGGAGTACGGACTGAAGCTTTCTTT.

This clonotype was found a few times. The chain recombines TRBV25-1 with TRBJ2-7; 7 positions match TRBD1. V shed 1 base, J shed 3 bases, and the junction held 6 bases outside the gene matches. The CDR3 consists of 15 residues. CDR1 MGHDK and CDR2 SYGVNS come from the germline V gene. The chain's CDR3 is CASSESDRNHYEQYF. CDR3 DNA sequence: TGTGCCAGCAGTGAATCGGACAGGAACCACTACGAGCAGTACTTC.

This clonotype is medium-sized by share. CDR3 sequence: CASSFSGNSPLHF. CDR3 in DNA: TGTGCCAGCAGTTTTTCCGGTAATTCACCCCTCCACTTT. V is TRBV12-3 or TRBV12-4 and J is TRBJ1-6, with D uncertain. V was pared by 3 bases and J by 6 bases, with 6 bases between. The CDR3 has 13 residues.

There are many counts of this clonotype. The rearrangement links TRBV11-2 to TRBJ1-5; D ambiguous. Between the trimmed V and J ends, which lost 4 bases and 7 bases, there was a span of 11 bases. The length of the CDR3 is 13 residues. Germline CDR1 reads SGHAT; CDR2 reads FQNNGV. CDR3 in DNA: TGTGCCAGCAGCTGGTGGAGGGAACAGCCCCAGCATTTT. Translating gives CASSWWREQPQHF.

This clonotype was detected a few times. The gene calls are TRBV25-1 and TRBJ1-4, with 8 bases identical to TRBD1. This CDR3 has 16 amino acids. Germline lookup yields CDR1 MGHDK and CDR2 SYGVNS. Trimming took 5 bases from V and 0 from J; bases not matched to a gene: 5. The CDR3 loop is CASSRQGMPTNEKLFF. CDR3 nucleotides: TGTGCCAGCAGTCGACAGGGGATGCCAACTAATGAAAAACTGTTTTTT. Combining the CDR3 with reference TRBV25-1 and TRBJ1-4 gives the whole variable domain EADIYQTPRYLVIGTGKKITLECSQTMGHDKMYWYQQDPGMELHLIHYSYGVNSTEKGDLSSESTVSRIRTEHFPLTLESARPSHTSQYLCASSRQGMPTNEKLFFGSGTQLSVL.

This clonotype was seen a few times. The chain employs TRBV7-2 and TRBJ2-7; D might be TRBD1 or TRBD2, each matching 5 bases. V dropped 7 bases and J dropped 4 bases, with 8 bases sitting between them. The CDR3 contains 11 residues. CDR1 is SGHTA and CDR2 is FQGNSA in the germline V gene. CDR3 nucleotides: TGTGCCAGCACTGAGGGGTACGAGCAGTACTTC. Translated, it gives CASTEGYEQYF.

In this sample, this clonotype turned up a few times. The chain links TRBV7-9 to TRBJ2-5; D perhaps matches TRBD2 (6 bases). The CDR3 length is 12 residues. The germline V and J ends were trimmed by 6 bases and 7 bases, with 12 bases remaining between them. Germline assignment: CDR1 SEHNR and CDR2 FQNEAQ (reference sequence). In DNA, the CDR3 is TGTGCCAGCAGGGGTGAGCGGGTGACCCAGTACTTC. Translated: CASRGERVTQYF.

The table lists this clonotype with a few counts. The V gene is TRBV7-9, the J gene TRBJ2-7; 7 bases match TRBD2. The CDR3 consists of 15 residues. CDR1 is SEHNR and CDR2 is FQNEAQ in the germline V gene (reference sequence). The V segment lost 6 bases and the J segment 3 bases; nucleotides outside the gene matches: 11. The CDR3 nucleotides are TGTGCCAGCAGAGAACCGGGACTACAAAACTACGAGCAGTACTTC. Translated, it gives CASREPGLQNYEQYF.

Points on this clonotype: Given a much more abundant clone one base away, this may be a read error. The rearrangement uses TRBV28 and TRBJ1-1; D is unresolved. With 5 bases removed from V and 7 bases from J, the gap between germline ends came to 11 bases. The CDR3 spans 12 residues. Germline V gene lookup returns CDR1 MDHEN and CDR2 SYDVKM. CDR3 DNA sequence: TGTGCCAGCAGTGTAAGTCTGGATGAAGCTTTCTTT. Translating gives CASSVSLDEAFF.

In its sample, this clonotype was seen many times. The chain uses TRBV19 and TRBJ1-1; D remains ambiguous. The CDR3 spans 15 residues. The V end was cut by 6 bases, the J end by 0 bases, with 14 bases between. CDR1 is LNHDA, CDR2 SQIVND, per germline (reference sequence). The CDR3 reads CASRSGDAMNTEAFF. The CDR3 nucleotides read TGTGCCAGTAGAAGCGGTGATGCTATGAACACTGAAGCTTTCTTT.

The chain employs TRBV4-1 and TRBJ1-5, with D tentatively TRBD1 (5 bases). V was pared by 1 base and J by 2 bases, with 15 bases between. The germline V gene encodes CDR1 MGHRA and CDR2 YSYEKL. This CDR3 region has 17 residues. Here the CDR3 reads CASSQGQPLRGNQPQHF. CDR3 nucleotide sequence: TGCGCCAGCAGCCAAGGACAGCCACTTCGGGGCAATCAGCCCCAGCATTTT.

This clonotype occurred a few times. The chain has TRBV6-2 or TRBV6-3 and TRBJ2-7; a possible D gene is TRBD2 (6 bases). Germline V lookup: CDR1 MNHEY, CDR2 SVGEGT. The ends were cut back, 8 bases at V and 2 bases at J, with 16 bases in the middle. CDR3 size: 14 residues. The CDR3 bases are TGTGCCAGCCATCCCCGGAGGGATCCCTACGAGCAGTACTTC. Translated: CASHPRRDPYEQYF.

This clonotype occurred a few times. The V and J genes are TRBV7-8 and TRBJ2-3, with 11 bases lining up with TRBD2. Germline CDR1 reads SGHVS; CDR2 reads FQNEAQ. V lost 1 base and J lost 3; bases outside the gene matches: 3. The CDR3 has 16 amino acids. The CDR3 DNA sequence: TGTGCCAGCAGCTTAGAACTAGCGGGGGTTACAGATACGCAGTATTTT. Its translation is CASSLELAGVTDTQYF.

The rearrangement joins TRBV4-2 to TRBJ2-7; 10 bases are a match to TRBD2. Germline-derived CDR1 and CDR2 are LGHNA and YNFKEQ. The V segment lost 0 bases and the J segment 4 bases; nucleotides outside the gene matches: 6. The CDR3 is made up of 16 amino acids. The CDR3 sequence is CASSQDVGTSVYEQYF. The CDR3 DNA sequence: TGTGCCAGCAGCCAAGACGTCGGGACTAGCGTTTACGAGCAGTACTTC.

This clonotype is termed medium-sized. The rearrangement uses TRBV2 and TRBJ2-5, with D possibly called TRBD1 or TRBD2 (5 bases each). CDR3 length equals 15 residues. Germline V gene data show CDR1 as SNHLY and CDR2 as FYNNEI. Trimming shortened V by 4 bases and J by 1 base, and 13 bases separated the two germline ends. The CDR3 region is CASSVGRARQETQYF. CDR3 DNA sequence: TGTGCCAGCAGTGTGGGACGAGCGCGCCAAGAGACCCAGTACTTC.

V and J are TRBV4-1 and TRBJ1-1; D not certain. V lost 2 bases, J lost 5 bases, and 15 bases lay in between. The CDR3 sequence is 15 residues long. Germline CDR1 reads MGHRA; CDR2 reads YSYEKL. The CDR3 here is CASSQRRGANTEAFF. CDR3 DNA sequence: TGCGCCAGCAGCCAAAGGCGGGGAGCGAATACTGAAGCTTTCTTT.